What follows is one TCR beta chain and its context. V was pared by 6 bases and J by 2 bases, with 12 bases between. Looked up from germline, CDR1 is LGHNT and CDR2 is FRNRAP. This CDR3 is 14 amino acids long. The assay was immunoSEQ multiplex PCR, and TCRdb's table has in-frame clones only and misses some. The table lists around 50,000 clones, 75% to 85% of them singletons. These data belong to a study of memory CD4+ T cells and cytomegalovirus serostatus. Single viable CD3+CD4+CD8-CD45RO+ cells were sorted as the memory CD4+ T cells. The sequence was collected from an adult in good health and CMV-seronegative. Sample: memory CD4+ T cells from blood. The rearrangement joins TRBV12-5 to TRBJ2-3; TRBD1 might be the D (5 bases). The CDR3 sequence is CASGPQQDTDTQYF. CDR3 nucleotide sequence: TGTGCTAGTGGCCCACAACAGGACACAGATACGCAGTATTTT.